The 20 T cell receptor beta chains listed next were all sequenced from one sample in a study of human T cells and chemical hapten exposure. The authors' total RNA extraction used unfractionated whole blood. MiXCR, applied by TCRdb to the 5' RACE reads, yields one record per CDR3 protein. Of about 140,000 distinct CDR3 sequences in the sample, about 4% are singletons; the top ten hold over 1.1%. The receptors were sampled from a female donor in good health.

This clonotype was seen at least ten times. V gene TRBV9 combines with J gene TRBJ2-6; unclear D gene. V was pared by 0 bases and J by 3 bases, with 7 bases between. This CDR3 is built from 15 residues. Germline V gene data show CDR1 as SGDLS and CDR2 as YYNGEE. CDR3 protein: CASSVAVFGANVLTF. For the CDR3, the DNA is TGTGCCAGCAGCGTAGCGGTCTTTGGGGCCAACGTCCTGACTTTC.

This clonotype was counted a few times. This chain joins TRBV20-1 and TRBJ2-4; D tentatively fits TRBD1 or TRBD2 (7 bases each). The CDR3 is 20 residues long. The V gene lost 4 bases and the J gene lost 2 bases, with 30 bases spanning the gap. CDR1 and CDR2 from the germline V gene are DFQATT and SNEGSKA (reference sequence). Written as DNA, the CDR3 is TGCAGTGCTAAATCCGCACTGAGTGGAGCGGGACAGAGATCCAAAAACATTCAGTACTTC. Its protein is CSAKSALSGAGQRSKNIQYF.

This clonotype was recorded many times. This sequence joins TRBV4-2 and TRBJ1-1, with D possibly TRBD1 on 5 matching bases. The germline gives CDR1 LGHNA, CDR2 YNFKEQ. V lost 1 base to trimming and J lost 1 base, with 10 bases between them. There are 15 residues in the CDR3. The CDR3 DNA sequence: TGTGCCAGCAGCCAAGTGGACGGGGGGAACACTGAAGCTTTCTTT. This sequence encodes CASSQVDGGNTEAFF.

In this sample, this clonotype turned up a few times. In nucleotides, the CDR3 is TGTGCCAGCAGTTACTCGCGCAGGAGATACACCGGGGAGCTGTTTTTT. Residues: CASSYSRRRYTGELFF. The J gene is TRBJ2-2, the V gene TRBV6-5; D remains unclear. Germline V CDR1 and CDR2: MNHEY, SVGAGI. The CDR3 covers 16 residues. Trimming removed 0 bases from V and 3 bases from J, with 11 bases in between.

This clonotype came up once. Just one base apart from a much larger clone, this may be a read error. In DNA form, the CDR3 reads TGTGCCAGCAGTGACCCGTATCAGTCCCAGCATTTT. Translated, it gives CASSDPYQSQHF. The chain combines TRBV2 with TRBJ1-5; D is unclear. Germline values: CDR1 SNHLY, CDR2 FYNNEI. The CDR3 contains 12 residues.

This clonotype was recorded at least ten times. V and J are TRBV12-3 or TRBV12-4 and TRBJ1-5; maybe TRBD1 (6 bases). V was trimmed by 6 bases and J by 6 bases, leaving 15 bases between them. The CDR3 spans 14 residues. CDR3 residues: CASSLHRAPQPQHF. DNA for the CDR3: TGTGCCAGCAGCCTACACAGGGCTCCTCAGCCCCAGCATTTT.

Ten or more counts support this clonotype. The chain recombines TRBV4-2 with TRBJ2-6; the match to TRBD1 covers 8 bases. The germline CDR1 and CDR2 sequences are LGHNA and YNFKEQ. Unmatched junction bases numbered 0, after V lost 2 bases and J lost 0 bases. The CDR3 contains 16 residues. CDR3 residues: CASSQTGGSGANVLTF. The CDR3 DNA follows: TGTGCCAGCAGCCAAACAGGGGGCTCTGGGGCCAACGTCCTGACTTTC.

The sample holds a few counts of this clonotype. The DNA of the CDR3 is TGCGCCAGCAGCTCAGAGGGGATGAGGCGGGATACGCAGTATTTT. Translated: CASSSEGMRRDTQYF. The chain combines TRBV5-1 with TRBJ2-3, with D tentatively TRBD1 or TRBD2 (5 bases each). V lost 3 bases, J lost 6 bases, and 17 bases lay in between. CDR3 length equals 15 residues. Germline values: CDR1 SGHRS, CDR2 YFSETQ.

This clonotype was detected ten times or more. The chain joins TRBV12-3 or TRBV12-4 to TRBJ2-3; 11 positions match TRBD2. Trimming at V came to 7 bases and at J to 3 bases, leaving 3 bases not matched to a gene. The CDR3 sequence is 14 residues long. The CDR3 DNA follows: TGTGCCAGCACCTCTAGCGGGGGGACAGATACGCAGTATTTT. Translated, it gives CASTSSGGTDTQYF.

This clonotype was seen repeatedly, ten times or more. This chain links TRBV20-1 with TRBJ2-3; 11 bases map to TRBD2. The J segment lost 7 bases and the V segment lost 1 base, leaving 7 bases of the junction unmatched. The germline V gene has CDR1 DFQATT and CDR2 SNEGSKA (reference sequence). This CDR3 contains 15 residues. CDR3 in amino acids: CSARGGLAGLNTQYF. The CDR3 DNA sequence: TGCAGTGCTAGAGGCGGACTAGCGGGCCTTAATACGCAGTATTTT.

This clonotype was recorded a few times. The gene calls are TRBV19 and TRBJ2-7; TRBD1 is a possible D gene (6 bases). Germline V lookup: CDR1 LNHDA, CDR2 SQIVND (reference sequence). The CDR3 is 15 residues long. Trimming stripped 5 bases from V and 1 base from J, with 15 bases between. CDR3 DNA sequence: TGTGCCAGTAGTCACCGGGACACAAGATCCTACGAGCAGTACTTC. Its protein product is CASSHRDTRSYEQYF. Full variable domain (outside the CDR3, taken from reference TRBV19 and TRBJ2-7): DGGITQSPKYLFRKEGQNVTLSCEQNLNHDAMYWYRQDPGQGLRLIYYSQIVNDFQKGDIAEGYSVSREKKESFPLTVTSAQKNPTAFYLCASSHRDTRSYEQYFGPGTRLTVT.

This clonotype was counted at least ten times. This chain links TRBV3-1 with TRBJ1-6, with D possibly being TRBD1 (5 bases). CDR1 and CDR2 (germline): LGHDT, YNNKEL (reference sequence). The germline V and J ends were trimmed by 0 bases and 2 bases, with 14 bases remaining between them. The CDR3 runs 18 residues. The CDR3 nucleotides are TGTGCCAGCAGCCAAGAGGGACCCCTCGGTCCCTATAATTCACCCCTCCACTTT. Its protein is CASSQEGPLGPYNSPLHF.

Regarding this clonotype: A much bigger clone sits one base away, suggesting this may be a read error. Without the conserved terminal phenylalanine or tryptophan, this CDR3 likely stems from a read error. The rearrangement links TRBV11-2 to TRBJ1-3, with 8 positions matching TRBD1. V lost 0 bases, J lost 4 bases, and 5 bases stayed unmatched. This CDR3 is 16 amino acids long. Germline assignment: CDR1 SGHAT and CDR2 FQNNGV. The CDR3 bases are TGTGCCAGCAGCTTAGACACAGGGGGGTACGGAAACACCATATATTCT. Its protein product is CASSLDTGGYGNTIYS.

This clonotype has a count of ten or more. The J gene is TRBJ1-1, the V gene TRBV6-1, with D tentatively TRBD1 (6 bases). The CDR3 is 14 amino acids. Germline loops: CDR1 MNHNS, CDR2 SASEGT. V was shortened by 6 bases and J by 5 bases, with 16 bases between the two germline ends. CDR3 DNA sequence: TGTGCCAGCAGCCCTGGGGGCGATCCTACTGAAGCTTTCTTT. The encoded protein is CASSPGGDPTEAFF.

The chain employs TRBV4-2 and TRBJ2-3; 10 nucleotides match TRBD2. This CDR3 region has 18 residues. CDR1 and CDR2 from the germline V gene are LGHNA and YNFKEQ. With V trimmed by 0 bases and J by 2 bases, 8 bases remained unmatched. CDR3 nucleotide sequence: TGTGCCAGCAGCCAAGAAGGGAAGCGGGGGGGGGCCACAGATACGCAGTATTTT. Translated, it gives CASSQEGKRGGATDTQYF.

This clonotype was found many times. V is TRBV11-2 and J is TRBJ2-7; D call uncertain. The CDR3 length is 15 residues. V lost 1 base and J 5 bases, leaving 15 bases between the germline ends. Germline V gives CDR1 SGHAT, CDR2 FQNNGV. The CDR3 is CASSLGVGIVHEQYF. CDR3 DNA sequence: TGTGCCAGCAGCTTAGGGGTGGGAATCGTCCACGAGCAGTACTTC.

This clonotype was detected ten times or more. The V call is TRBV6-1, the J call TRBJ1-2; D remains unclear. The germline gives CDR1 MNHNS, CDR2 SASEGT. The CDR3 extends over 16 amino acids. V dropped 0 bases and J dropped 4 bases, with 15 bases sitting between them. The CDR3 nucleotides read TGTGCCAGCAGTGAAGCCTGGGCAAACCTGATCTATGGCTACACCTTC. Residues: CASSEAWANLIYGYTF.

This clonotype was observed at least ten times. The V and J genes are TRBV12-3 or TRBV12-4 and TRBJ1-1; 7 bases align to TRBD1. The length of the CDR3 is 14 residues. The J segment lost 0 bases and the V segment lost 4 bases, leaving 2 bases of the junction unmatched. The CDR3 here is CASSSTGLNTEAFF. CDR3 bases: TGTGCCAGCAGTTCGACAGGGTTGAACACTGAAGCTTTCTTT.

This clonotype was seen ten or more times. The rearrangement uses TRBV12-3 or TRBV12-4 and TRBJ2-2; possibly TRBD2 for D (5 bases). With 6 bases removed from V and 6 bases from J, the gap between germline ends came to 14 bases. The CDR3 is made up of 14 amino acids. The CDR3 is CASRSILASGELFF. In DNA, the CDR3 is TGTGCCAGCAGATCGATCCTAGCCTCCGGGGAGCTGTTTTTT.

The gene calls are TRBV7-3 and TRBJ2-2; unclear D gene. The CDR3 length is 16 residues. CDR1 is SGHTA, CDR2 FQGTGA, per germline. V gave up 2 bases and J gave up 6 bases, with 16 bases separating them. Written as DNA, the CDR3 is TGTGCCAGCAGCTTATTTCCCGTGGGGTGGTCCGGGGAGCTGTTTTTT. Translation gives CASSLFPVGWSGELFF. Filled out from reference TRBV7-3 and TRBJ2-2, the complete variable domain reads GAGVSQTPSNKVTEKGKYVELRCDPISGHTALYWYRQSLGQGPEFLIYFQGTGAADDSGLPNDRFFAVRPEGSVSTLKIQRTERGDSAVYLCASSLFPVGWSGELFFGEGSRLTVL.